This section outlines one T cell receptor beta chain sequence together with its context. The V end was cut by 5 bases, the J end by 2 bases, with 13 bases between. The length of the CDR3 is 15 residues. The germline gives CDR1 SEHNR, CDR2 FQNEAQ (reference sequence). This sample was included in a study of T cell responses to AZD1222 COVID-19 vaccine. Sequencing used immunoSEQ multiplex PCR; TCRdb keeps in-frame clones, though not all of them. The sample lists under 150,000 clones; approximately 90% were seen once. The genes are TRBV7-9 and TRBJ2-1; D uncertain. Sequencing was performed on peripheral blood, taken 28 days after the second AZD1222 dose. The clonotype was recovered from an adult who received the AZD1222 COVID-19 vaccine. The CDR3 protein is CASSIGAGPYNEQFF. The DNA of the CDR3 is TGTGCCAGCAGCATAGGCGCAGGACCCTACAATGAGCAGTTCTTC.